The next 26 T cell receptor beta chains were all read from a single sample in a study of T cell responses to AZD1222 COVID-19 vaccine. Produced via immunoSEQ multiplex PCR; TCRdb's table is partial and in-frame only. The profile shows nearly 110,000 clones, approximately 90% of them singletons. Sequencing used peripheral blood, obtained 28 days after the second AZD1222 dose. The receptors originated from an adult who received the AZD1222 COVID-19 vaccine.

The genes are TRBV5-1 and TRBJ2-7; perhaps TRBD1 as D (7 bases). The germline V gene has CDR1 SGHRS and CDR2 YFSETQ. The CDR3 extends over 14 amino acids. The V gene lost 4 bases and the J gene lost 3 bases, with 14 bases spanning the gap. The CDR3 DNA follows: TGCGCCAGCAGCCCGGGGGACAGCTACTACGAGCAGTACTTC. It translates to CASSPGDSYYEQYF.

This clone showed up just a few times. This chain's CDR3 is CASSLETGVSPLHF. CDR3 nucleotides: TGTGCCAGCAGCTTAGAGACAGGGGTTTCACCCCTCCACTTT. This chain links TRBV7-2 with TRBJ1-6, with 8 bases that match TRBD1. V gave up 1 base and J gave up 9 bases; unmatched junction bases: 2. The CDR3 loop spans 14 amino acids. CDR1 is SGHTA and CDR2 is FQGNSA in the germline V gene.

V gene TRBV27 combines with J gene TRBJ2-1; D may be TRBD2 (5 bases). V lost 6 bases to trimming and J lost 2 bases, with 14 bases between them. The CDR3 is 15 amino acids. Germline V gene lookup returns CDR1 MNHEY and CDR2 SMNVEV (reference sequence). The CDR3 nucleotides read TGTGCCAGCAGGCGGGTTGGGAGTACCTACAATGAGCAGTTCTTC. It codes for CASRRVGSTYNEQFF.

The chain combines TRBV27 with TRBJ1-1, with a possible D match to TRBD1 (5 bases). The V gene lost 5 bases and the J gene lost 1 base, with 11 bases spanning the gap. The CDR3 is 14 amino acids. The germline V gene encodes CDR1 MNHEY and CDR2 SMNVEV (reference sequence). The CDR3 DNA is TGTGCCAGCAGTGGCCGGGGGGGGAACACTGAAGCTTTCTTT. Protein product: CASSGRGGNTEAFF.

J is TRBJ1-1 and V is TRBV4-3, with 9 bases identical to TRBD1. The germline gives CDR1 LGHNA, CDR2 YSLEER. J gave up 0 bases and V 4 bases, and 12 bases lay outside the gene matches. The CDR3 spans 18 residues. This chain's CDR3 is CASSPGTGQGKMNTEAFF. The DNA of the CDR3 is TGCGCCAGCAGCCCTGGGACGGGACAGGGTAAGATGAACACTGAAGCTTTCTTT.

The V call is TRBV28, the J call TRBJ2-5; perhaps TRBD1 as D (8 bases). From germline, CDR1 is MDHEN and CDR2 SYDVKM. There are 15 residues in the CDR3. Between the trimmed V and J ends, which lost 8 bases and 4 bases, there was a span of 20 bases. Here the CDR3 DNA reads TGTGCCAGCCGACGACGGACAGGGAGGGGAGAGACCCAGTACTTC. Translated, it gives CASRRRTGRGETQYF. Full variable domain (missing parts from reference TRBV28 and TRBJ2-5): DVKVTQSSRYLVKRTGEKVFLECVQDMDHENMFWYRQDPGLGLRLIYFSYDVKMKEKGDIPEGYSVSREKKERFSLILESASTNQTSMYLCASRRRTGRGETQYFGPGTRLLVL.

The J gene is TRBJ2-2, the V gene TRBV6-5; no clear D gene. Germline values: CDR1 MNHEY, CDR2 SVGAGI. V was trimmed by 6 bases and J by 0 bases, leaving 11 bases between them. The CDR3 sequence is 15 residues long. CDR3 nucleotide sequence: TGTGCCAGCAGAAGAAAGGGTGCGAACACCGGGGAGCTGTTTTTT. Translated, it gives CASRRKGANTGELFF.

The CDR3 spells CASSPPAGTEAFF. The CDR3 DNA is TGTGCCAGCTCACCACCGGCGGGGACTGAAGCTTTCTTT. The chain combines TRBV18 with TRBJ1-1; D remains unclear. Germline V gene lookup returns CDR1 KGHSH and CDR2 LQKENI. Trimming removed 0 bases at V and 5 bases at J, with 7 bases between. The CDR3 consists of 13 residues.

The chain employs TRBV30 and TRBJ1-1, with D possibly TRBD1 on 5 matching bases. CDR1 and CDR2 from the germline V gene are GTSNPN and SVGIG (reference sequence). This CDR3 contains 15 residues. V was trimmed by 8 bases and J by 4 bases, leaving 23 bases between them. CDR3 coding DNA: TGTGCCGGCTCCCGGACAACGGCGGCTCGCACTGAAGCTTTCTTT. This gives the protein CAGSRTTAARTEAFF.

The V and J genes are TRBV7-2 and TRBJ2-1; TRBD2 agrees at 10 bases. Germline loops: CDR1 SGHTA, CDR2 FQGNSA. This CDR3 region has 16 residues. V lost 0 bases and J lost 9; bases outside the gene matches: 8. CDR3 protein: CASSLATSGKAGEQFF. The DNA of the CDR3 is TGTGCCAGCAGCTTAGCTACTAGCGGGAAAGCTGGTGAGCAGTTCTTC.

This clone was observed once. The chain carries TRBV11-2 and TRBJ1-1, with TRBD1 as a possible D gene (5 bases). V lost 0 bases, J lost 0 bases, and 14 bases lay in between. The CDR3 length is 17 residues. Per the germline V gene, CDR1 is SGHAT and CDR2 is FQNNGV. The chain's CDR3 is CASSLDVGGYMNTEAFF. The CDR3 region has the DNA TGTGCCAGCAGCTTAGATGTGGGGGGGTACATGAACACTGAAGCTTTCTTT.

The chain carries TRBV11-1 and TRBJ2-7; 9 bases map to TRBD1. Germline V gene data show CDR1 as SGHAT and CDR2 as FQDESV (reference sequence). CDR3 length equals 14 residues. After removal of 5 bases from V and 6 bases from J, the junction contained 8 bases not matched to a gene. This CDR3 reads CASSGTGQGFEQYF. The CDR3 DNA reads TGTGCCAGCAGCGGTACGGGACAGGGTTTCGAGCAGTACTTC. Filled out from reference TRBV11-1 and TRBJ2-7, the complete variable domain reads EAEVAQSPRYKITEKSQAVAFWCDPISGHATLYWYRQILGQGPELLVQFQDESVVDDSQLPKDRFSAERLKGVDSTLKIQPAELGDSAMYLCASSGTGQGFEQYFGPGTRLTVT.

The CDR3 protein is CASSLGDRGLPNEKLFF. The CDR3 DNA is TGCGCCAGCAGCTTGGGTGACAGGGGTTTGCCTAATGAAAAACTGTTTTTT. The rearrangement uses TRBV5-1 and TRBJ1-4, with 8 bases that match TRBD1. V shed 0 bases and J 3 bases; nucleotides not matched to a gene: 7. The CDR3 consists of 17 residues. CDR1 and CDR2 from the germline V gene are SGHRS and YFSETQ.

CDR3 nucleotides: TGTGCCAGCAGCCCCCCGACTAGCGGGGATATAATAGCCAAAAACATTCAGTACTTC. It codes for CASSPPTSGDIIAKNIQYF. J is TRBJ2-4 and V is TRBV9; 11 bases are a match to TRBD2. Germline trimming cut 4 bases from V and 0 bases from J; bases unmatched to any gene: 12. CDR1 and CDR2 (germline): SGDLS, YYNGEE. The CDR3 sequence is 19 residues long.

This chain joins TRBV14 and TRBJ1-1; possibly TRBD1 for D (5 bases). V gave up 1 base and J gave up 3 bases, with 9 bases separating them. The CDR3 length is 14 residues. CDR1 is SGHDN, CDR2 FVKESK, per germline. The CDR3 region has the DNA TGTGCCAGCAGCCAAGGAGGGGTGGACACTGAAGCTTTCTTT. It is translated as CASSQGGVDTEAFF.

This clone was picked up a small number of times. The V and J genes are TRBV2 and TRBJ2-4; D is uncertain. CDR3 length: 16 residues. Germline V gene data show CDR1 as SNHLY and CDR2 as FYNNEI. V was trimmed by 6 bases and J by 0 bases, leaving 15 bases between them. The CDR3 is CASSPQPGLAKNIQYF. The CDR3 DNA reads TGTGCCAGCAGCCCGCAGCCAGGCCTAGCCAAAAACATTCAGTACTTC.

The J gene is TRBJ2-3, the V gene TRBV6-4; 7 bases agree with TRBD1. Germline CDR1 and CDR2: MRHNA and SNTAGT. The trim removed 4 bases at V and 2 bases at J, leaving 6 bases unmatched. The CDR3 is 15 amino acids. The CDR3 region has the DNA TGTGCCAGCAGTGCCACCGGGACAGACACAGATACGCAGTATTTT. Amino acids: CASSATGTDTDTQYF.

The rearrangement uses TRBV6-1 and TRBJ1-5, with a tentative D call TRBD1 (6 bases). The length of the CDR3 is 16 residues. Trimming cost V 4 bases and J 2 bases, with 15 bases left between them. The germline V gene encodes CDR1 MNHNS and CDR2 SASEGT. This CDR3 reads CASSGGQFWGNQPQHF. The DNA for the CDR3 is TGTGCCAGCAGTGGGGGACAATTTTGGGGCAATCAGCCCCAGCATTTT.

The chain carries TRBV5-4 and TRBJ1-1; D unresolved. The CDR3 totals 15 residues. Germline CDR1 is SGHNT and CDR2 is YYREEE (reference sequence). V dropped 5 bases and J dropped 4 bases, with 18 bases sitting between them. CDR3 sequence reads: CASSSPGGVSTEAFF. As DNA, the CDR3 is TGTGCCAGCAGTTCCCCCGGCGGGGTGAGCACTGAAGCTTTCTTT.

The V and J genes are TRBV9 and TRBJ2-7, with D perhaps matching TRBD2 (6 bases). The length of the CDR3 is 16 residues. V dropped 0 bases and J dropped 5 bases, with 18 bases sitting between them. CDR1 and CDR2 (germline): SGDLS, YYNGEE. Here the CDR3 reads CASSVGGGANSNEQYF. The DNA for the CDR3 is TGTGCCAGCAGCGTAGGTGGCGGGGCCAACTCGAACGAGCAGTACTTC.

The chain combines TRBV30 with TRBJ2-7; no firm D call. CDR3 length: 13 residues. V shed 0 bases and J shed 2 bases, with 8 bases lying between them. The germline V gene has CDR1 GTSNPN and CDR2 SVGIG (reference sequence). CDR3 region: CAWSVNIAYEQYF. The CDR3 DNA reads as TGTGCCTGGAGTGTGAATATTGCCTACGAGCAGTACTTC.

V is TRBV6-5 and J is TRBJ2-2; 10 bases are shared with TRBD1. The trim removed 7 bases at V and 2 bases at J, leaving 4 bases unmatched. CDR3 length: 15 amino acids. Germline values: CDR1 MNHEY, CDR2 SVGAGI. The CDR3 region has the DNA TGTGCCAGCATGAGGGACAGGGGCAACACCGGGGAGCTGTTTTTT. It translates to CASMRDRGNTGELFF.

The chain couples TRBV5-6 to TRBJ1-2; 8 bases are a match to TRBD1. The CDR3 runs 13 residues. The trim removed 3 bases at V and 5 bases at J, leaving 3 bases unmatched. The germline V gene has CDR1 SGHDT and CDR2 YYEEEE. CDR3 in DNA: TGTGCCAGCAGCTCGGACAGGGTATATGGCTACACCTTC. Its protein product is CASSSDRVYGYTF. Using reference TRBV5-6 and TRBJ1-2 for the parts outside the CDR3, the full variable domain is DAGVTQSPTHLIKTRGQQVTLRCSPKSGHDTVSWYQQALGQGPQFIFQYYEEEERQRGNFPDRFSGHQFPNYSSELNVNALLLGDSALYLCASSSDRVYGYTFGSGTRLTVV.

The CDR3 nucleotides read TGTGCCAGCAGTTTTGGAGATACGCAGTATTTT. Translation: CASSFGDTQYF. The chain has TRBV12-3 or TRBV12-4 and TRBJ2-3, with D unclear. V lost 3 bases and J lost 5, with 3 bases in between. This CDR3 has 11 amino acids.

The V gene is TRBV2, the J gene TRBJ1-5, with a tentative D call TRBD1 (6 bases). V was pared by 2 bases and J by 0 bases, with 8 bases between. Germline values: CDR1 SNHLY, CDR2 FYNNEI. The CDR3 loop spans 15 amino acids. The CDR3 sequence: CASSEQGRSNQPQHF. CDR3 bases: TGTGCCAGCAGTGAACAGGGGCGTAGCAATCAGCCCCAGCATTTT.

The chain uses TRBV6-6 and TRBJ1-5; the match to TRBD1 covers 7 bases. Germline CDR1 and CDR2: MNHNY and SVGAGI (reference sequence). The CDR3 runs 15 residues. The V and J ends lost 5 bases and 2 bases, in that order; junction bases with no gene match: 6. The DNA for the CDR3 is TGTGCCAGCAGTCCTTTAGACAGGGGCAATCAGCCCCAGCATTTT. Its translation is CASSPLDRGNQPQHF.